This T cell receptor (beta chain) came from a study of T-cell memory formation after mild COVID-19. The wider study: The study found TCR clusters largely donor specific. Study findings and constraints: Memory from before infection featured some responding clones, which suggests cross-reactive memory joined. For second-wave clones that peaked at day 37, SARS-CoV-2 specificity went unverified.

As concerns this clonotype: Its antigen is not known.

The CDR3 contains 17 residues. Germline values: CDR1 LGHDT, CDR2 YNNKEL (reference sequence). V lost 0 bases to trimming and J lost 6 bases; unmatched junction nucleotides: 10. 5'RACE with constant-segment primers yielded barcoded, UMI-tagged TCR alpha and TCR beta cDNA libraries. A single record per CDR3 protein comes from TCRdb applying MiXCR to the 5' RACE reads. The repertoire has under 5,000 distinct CDR3 sequences, roughly a sixth of them found once; the top ten carry 2.1%. The specimen was PBMCs or a T cell subset sorted from them (not recorded which). The TCR comes from an adult who had mild COVID-19 (a few samples of this study predate the infection). Cell type and time point are not known. The chain joins TRBV3-1 to TRBJ2-1; TRBD2 matches 8 bases. CDR3: CASSQEPGLAGRNEQFF. CDR3 DNA: TGTGCCAGCAGCCAAGAACCCGGACTAGCTGGTCGCAATGAGCAGTTCTTC.